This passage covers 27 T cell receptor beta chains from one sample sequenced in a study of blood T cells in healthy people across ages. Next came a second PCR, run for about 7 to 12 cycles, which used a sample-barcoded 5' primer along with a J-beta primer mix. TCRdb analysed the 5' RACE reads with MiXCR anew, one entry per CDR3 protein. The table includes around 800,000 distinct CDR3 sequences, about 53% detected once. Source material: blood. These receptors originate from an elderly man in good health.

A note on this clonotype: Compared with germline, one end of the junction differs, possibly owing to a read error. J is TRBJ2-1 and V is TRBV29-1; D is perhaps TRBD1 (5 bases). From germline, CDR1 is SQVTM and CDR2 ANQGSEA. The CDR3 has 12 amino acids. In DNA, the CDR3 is TGCAACGTTATTCAGGGCTACAATGAGCAGTTCTTC. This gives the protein CNVIQGYNEQFF.

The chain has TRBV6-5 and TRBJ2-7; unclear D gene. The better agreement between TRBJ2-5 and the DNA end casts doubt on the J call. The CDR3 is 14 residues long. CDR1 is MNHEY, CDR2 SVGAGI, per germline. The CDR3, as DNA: TGTGCCAGCAGTTATGACGCGGTTAGGGAGACCCAGTACTTC. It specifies CASSYDAVRETQYF.

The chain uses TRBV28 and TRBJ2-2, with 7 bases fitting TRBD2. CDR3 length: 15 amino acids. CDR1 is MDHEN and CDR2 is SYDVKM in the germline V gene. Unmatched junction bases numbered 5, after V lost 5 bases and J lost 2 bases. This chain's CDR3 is CASSGLVGNTGELFF. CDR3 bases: TGTGCCAGCAGTGGACTAGTCGGTAACACCGGGGAGCTGTTTTTT.

CDR3 protein: CASSLVGSGSHEQFF. As DNA, the CDR3 is TGTGCCAGCAGCTTAGTTGGTAGCGGGAGCCATGAGCAGTTCTTC. The V and J genes are TRBV7-2 and TRBJ2-1, with 9 bases fitting TRBD2. Germline CDR1 is SGHTA and CDR2 is FQGNSA. The CDR3 is 15 residues long. V shed 1 base, J shed 8 bases, and the junction held 6 bases outside the gene matches.

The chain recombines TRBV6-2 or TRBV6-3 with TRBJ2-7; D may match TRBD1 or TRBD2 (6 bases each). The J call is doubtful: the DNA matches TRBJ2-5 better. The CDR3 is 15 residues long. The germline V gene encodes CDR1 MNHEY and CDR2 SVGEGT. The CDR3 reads CASSPPLGGGETQYF. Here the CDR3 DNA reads TGTGCCAGCAGTCCCCCCTTGGGGGGCGGAGAGACCCAGTACTTC.

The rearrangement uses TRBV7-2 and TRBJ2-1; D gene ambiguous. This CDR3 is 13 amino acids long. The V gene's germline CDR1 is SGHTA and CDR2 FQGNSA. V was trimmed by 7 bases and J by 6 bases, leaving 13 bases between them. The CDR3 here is CASTPGSSNEQFF. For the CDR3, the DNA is TGTGCCAGCACCCCCGGCAGTTCCAATGAGCAGTTCTTC.

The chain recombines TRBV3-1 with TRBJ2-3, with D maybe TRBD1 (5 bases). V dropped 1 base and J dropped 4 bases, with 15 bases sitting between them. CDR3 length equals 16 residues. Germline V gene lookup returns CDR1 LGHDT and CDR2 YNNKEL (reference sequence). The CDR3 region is CASSQVQARMADTQYF. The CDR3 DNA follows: TGTGCCAGCAGCCAAGTACAGGCCAGGATGGCAGATACGCAGTATTTT.

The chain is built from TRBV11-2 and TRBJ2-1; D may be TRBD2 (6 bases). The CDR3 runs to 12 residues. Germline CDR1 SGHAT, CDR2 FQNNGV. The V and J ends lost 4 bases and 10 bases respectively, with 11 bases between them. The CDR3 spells CASSSSADEQFF. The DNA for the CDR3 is TGTGCCAGCAGCTCTAGCGCGGACGAGCAGTTCTTC.

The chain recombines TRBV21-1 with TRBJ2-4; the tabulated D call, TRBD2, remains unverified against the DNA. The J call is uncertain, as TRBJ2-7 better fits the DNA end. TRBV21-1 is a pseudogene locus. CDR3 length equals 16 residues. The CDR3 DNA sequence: TGTGCCAGCAGCAAAGGAACTAGCGGGAGAAACTACGAGCAGTACTTC. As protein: CASSKGTSGRNYEQYF.

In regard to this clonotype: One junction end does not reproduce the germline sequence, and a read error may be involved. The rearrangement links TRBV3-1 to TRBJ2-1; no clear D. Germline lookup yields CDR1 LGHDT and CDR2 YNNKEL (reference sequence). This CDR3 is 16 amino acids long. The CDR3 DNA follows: TGTGCCAGCAGCTACACTGTCATGGCCTCCTTCAATGAGCAGTTCTTC. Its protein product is CASSYTVMASFNEQFF.

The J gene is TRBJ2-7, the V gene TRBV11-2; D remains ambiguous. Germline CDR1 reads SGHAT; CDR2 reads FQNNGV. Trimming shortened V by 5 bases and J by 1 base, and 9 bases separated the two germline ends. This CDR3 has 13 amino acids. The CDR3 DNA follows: TGTGCCAGCAGCCACGTCAGTTCCTACGAGCAGTACTTC. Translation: CASSHVSSYEQYF.

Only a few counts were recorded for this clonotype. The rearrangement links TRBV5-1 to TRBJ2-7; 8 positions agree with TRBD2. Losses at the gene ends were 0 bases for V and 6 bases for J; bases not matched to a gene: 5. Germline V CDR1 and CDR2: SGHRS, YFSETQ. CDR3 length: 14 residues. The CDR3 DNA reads TGCGCCAGCAGCTTGGAGGGACTAGTATCCGAGCAGTACTTC. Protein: CASSLEGLVSEQYF.

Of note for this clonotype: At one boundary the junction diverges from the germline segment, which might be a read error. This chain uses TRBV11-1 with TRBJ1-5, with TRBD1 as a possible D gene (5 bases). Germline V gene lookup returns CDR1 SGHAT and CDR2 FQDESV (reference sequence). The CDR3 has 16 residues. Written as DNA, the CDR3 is TGCGCCAGCAGCCCATCCCGGGACCTTAGCAATCAGCCCCAGCATTTT. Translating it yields CASSPSRDLSNQPQHF.

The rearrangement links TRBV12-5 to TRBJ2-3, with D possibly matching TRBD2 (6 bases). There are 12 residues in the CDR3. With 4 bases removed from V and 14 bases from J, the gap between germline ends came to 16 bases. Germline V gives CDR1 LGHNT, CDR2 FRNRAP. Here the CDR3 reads CASGWVGGYAYF. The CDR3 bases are TGTGCTAGTGGTTGGGTCGGGGGATACGCGTATTTT.

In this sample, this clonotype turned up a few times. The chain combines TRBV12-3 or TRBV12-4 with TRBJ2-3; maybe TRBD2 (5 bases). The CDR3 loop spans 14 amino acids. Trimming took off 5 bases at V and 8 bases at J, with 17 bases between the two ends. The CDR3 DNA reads TGTGCCAGCAGTCCCGGGATGGTCTTAGGTACGCAGTATTTT. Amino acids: CASSPGMVLGTQYF.

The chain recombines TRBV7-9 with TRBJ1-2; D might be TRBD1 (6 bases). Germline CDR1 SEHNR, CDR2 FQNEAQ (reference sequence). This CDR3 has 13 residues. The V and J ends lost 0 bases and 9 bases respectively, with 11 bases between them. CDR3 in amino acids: CASSLAGGNRYTF. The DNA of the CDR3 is TGTGCCAGCAGCTTAGCAGGGGGGAATCGCTACACCTTC.

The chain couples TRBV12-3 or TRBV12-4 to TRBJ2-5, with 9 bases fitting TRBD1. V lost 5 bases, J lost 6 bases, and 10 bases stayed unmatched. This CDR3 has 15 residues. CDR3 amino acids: CASSPGVGQGKTQYF. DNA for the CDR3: TGTGCCAGCAGTCCCGGGGTGGGACAGGGAAAGACCCAGTACTTC.

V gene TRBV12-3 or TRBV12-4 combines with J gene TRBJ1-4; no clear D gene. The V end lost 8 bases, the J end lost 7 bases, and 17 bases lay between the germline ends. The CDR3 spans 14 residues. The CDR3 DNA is TGTGCCAGCGGACCCAGTAGGATGACTGAAAAACTGTTTTTT. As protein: CASGPSRMTEKLFF.

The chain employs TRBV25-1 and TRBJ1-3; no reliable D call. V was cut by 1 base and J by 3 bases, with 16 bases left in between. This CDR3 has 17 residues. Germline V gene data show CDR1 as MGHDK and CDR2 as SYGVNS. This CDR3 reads CASSESPGQLGGNTIYF. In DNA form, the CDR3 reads TGTGCCAGCAGTGAATCCCCCGGGCAGTTAGGTGGAAACACCATATATTTT. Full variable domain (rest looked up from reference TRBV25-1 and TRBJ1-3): EADIYQTPRYLVIGTGKKITLECSQTMGHDKMYWYQQDPGMELHLIHYSYGVNSTEKGDLSSESTVSRIRTEHFPLTLESARPSHTSQYLCASSESPGQLGGNTIYFGEGSWLTVV.

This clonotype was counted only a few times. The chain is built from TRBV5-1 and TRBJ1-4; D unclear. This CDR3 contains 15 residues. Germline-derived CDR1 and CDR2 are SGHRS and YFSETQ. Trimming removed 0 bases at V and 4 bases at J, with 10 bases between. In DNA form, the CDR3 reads TGCGCCAGCAGCTTGGATGGTGAGGATAATGAAAAACTGTTTTTT. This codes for CASSLDGEDNEKLFF.

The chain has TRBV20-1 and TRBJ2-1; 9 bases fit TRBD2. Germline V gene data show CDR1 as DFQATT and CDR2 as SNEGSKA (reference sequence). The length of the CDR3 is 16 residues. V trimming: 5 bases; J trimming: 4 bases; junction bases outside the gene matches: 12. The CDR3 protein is CSAGSFLAGKYNEQFF. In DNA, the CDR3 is TGCAGTGCTGGATCCTTCCTAGCGGGAAAATACAATGAGCAGTTCTTC.

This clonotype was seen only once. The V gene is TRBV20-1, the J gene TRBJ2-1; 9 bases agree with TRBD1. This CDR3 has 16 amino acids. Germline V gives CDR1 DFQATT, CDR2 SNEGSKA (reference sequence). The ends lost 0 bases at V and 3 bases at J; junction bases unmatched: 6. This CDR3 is CSARDPRTGDYNEQFF. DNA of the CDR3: TGCAGTGCTAGAGATCCCCGGACAGGGGACTACAATGAGCAGTTCTTC.

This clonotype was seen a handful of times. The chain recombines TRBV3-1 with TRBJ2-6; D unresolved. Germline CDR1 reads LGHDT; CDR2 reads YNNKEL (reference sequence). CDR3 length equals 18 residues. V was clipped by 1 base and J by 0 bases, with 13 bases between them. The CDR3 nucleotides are TGTGCCAGCAGCCAAGGGCCAACTCTCGGCTCTGGGGCCAACGTCCTGACTTTC. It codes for CASSQGPTLGSGANVLTF.

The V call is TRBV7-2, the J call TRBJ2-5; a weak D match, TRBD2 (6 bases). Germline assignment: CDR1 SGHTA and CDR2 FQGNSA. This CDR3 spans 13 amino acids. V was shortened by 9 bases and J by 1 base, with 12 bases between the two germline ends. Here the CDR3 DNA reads TGTGCCAGTTCCGGGAGCCCCCAAGAGACCCAGTACTTC. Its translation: CASSGSPQETQYF.

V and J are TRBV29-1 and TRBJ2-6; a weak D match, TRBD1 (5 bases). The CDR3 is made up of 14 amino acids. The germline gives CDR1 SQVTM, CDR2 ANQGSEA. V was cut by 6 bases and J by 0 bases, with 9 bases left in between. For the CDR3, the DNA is TGCAGCGTATTAAGGGGCTCTGGGGCCAACGTCCTGACTTTC. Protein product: CSVLRGSGANVLTF. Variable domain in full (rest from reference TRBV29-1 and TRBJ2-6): SAVISQKPSRDICQRGTSLTIQCQVDSQVTMMFWYRQQPGQSLTLIATANQGSEATYESGFVIDKFPISRPNLTFSTLTVSNMSPEDSSIYLCSVLRGSGANVLTFGAGSRLTVL.

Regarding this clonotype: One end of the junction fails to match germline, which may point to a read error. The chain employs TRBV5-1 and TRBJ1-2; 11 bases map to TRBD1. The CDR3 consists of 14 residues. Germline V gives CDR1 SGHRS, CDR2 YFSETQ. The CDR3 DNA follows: TGTGCCAGCAGCCATGGACAGGGGGCGCAAGGCTACACCTTC. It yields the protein CASSHGQGAQGYTF.

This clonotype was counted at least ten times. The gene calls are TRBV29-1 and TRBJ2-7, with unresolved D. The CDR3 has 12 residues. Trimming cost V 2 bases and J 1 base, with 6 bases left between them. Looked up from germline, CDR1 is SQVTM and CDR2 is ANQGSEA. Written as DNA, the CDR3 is TGCAGCGTTGAAAGTAGTTCCTACGAGCAGTACTTC. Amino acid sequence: CSVESSSYEQYF.